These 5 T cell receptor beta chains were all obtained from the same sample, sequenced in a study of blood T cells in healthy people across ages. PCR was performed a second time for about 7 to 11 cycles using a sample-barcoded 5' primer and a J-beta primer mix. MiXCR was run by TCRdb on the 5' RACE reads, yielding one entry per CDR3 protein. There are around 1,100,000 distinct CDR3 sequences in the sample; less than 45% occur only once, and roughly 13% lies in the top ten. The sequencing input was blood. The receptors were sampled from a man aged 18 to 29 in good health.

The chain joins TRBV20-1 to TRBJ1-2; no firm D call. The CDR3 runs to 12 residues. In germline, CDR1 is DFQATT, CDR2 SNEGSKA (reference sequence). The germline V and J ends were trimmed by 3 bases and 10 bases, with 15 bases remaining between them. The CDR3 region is CSASLSSAYYTF. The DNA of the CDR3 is TGCAGTGCTAGTCTCTCCTCTGCTTACTACACCTTC.

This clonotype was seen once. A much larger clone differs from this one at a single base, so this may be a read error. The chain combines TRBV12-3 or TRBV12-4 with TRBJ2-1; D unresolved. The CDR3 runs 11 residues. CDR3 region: CASGTYNGQFF. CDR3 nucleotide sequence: TGTGCCAGCGGCACGTACAATGGGCAGTTCTTC.

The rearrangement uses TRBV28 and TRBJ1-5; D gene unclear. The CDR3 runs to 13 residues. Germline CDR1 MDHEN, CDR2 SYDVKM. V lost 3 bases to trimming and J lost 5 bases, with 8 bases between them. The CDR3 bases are TGTGCCAGCAGTTTGGCCAGTTATCAGCCCCAGCATTTT. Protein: CASSLASYQPQHF.

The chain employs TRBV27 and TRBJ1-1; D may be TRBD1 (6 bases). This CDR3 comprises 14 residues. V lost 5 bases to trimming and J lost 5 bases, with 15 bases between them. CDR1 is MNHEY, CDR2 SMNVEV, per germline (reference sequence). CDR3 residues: CASSLIGGGTEAFF. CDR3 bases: TGTGCCAGCAGTCTCATAGGGGGGGGGACTGAAGCTTTCTTT.

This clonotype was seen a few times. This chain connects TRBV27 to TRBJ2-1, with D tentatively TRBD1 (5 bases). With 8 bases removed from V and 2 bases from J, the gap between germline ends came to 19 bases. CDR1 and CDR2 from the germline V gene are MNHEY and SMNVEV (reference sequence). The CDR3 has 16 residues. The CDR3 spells CASGHRMGSPYNEQFF. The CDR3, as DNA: TGTGCCAGCGGACACCGTATGGGTAGCCCCTACAATGAGCAGTTCTTC.